Presented here are 15 T cell receptor beta chains from one specimen sequenced in a study of shared clonotypes between healthy human individuals. Assay used: immunoSEQ multiplex PCR; TCRdb lists only in-frame clones, some missing. The table has roughly 2 million clones, around 96% seen once. The naive CD8 subset, CD45RO-negative cells positively selected for CCR7, excluded terminally differentiated effector memory CD45RA+ cells. The sample was naive CD8+ T cells sorted from blood. These receptors were obtained from a young man in good health.

This clone was counted once. V usage is TRBV7-6 and J usage is TRBJ2-1; 9 nucleotides agree with TRBD1. Trimming cost V 9 bases and J 5 bases; bases outside gene matches: 8. CDR1 is SGHVS, CDR2 FNYEAQ, per germline. This CDR3 region has 14 residues. DNA of the CDR3: TGTGCCAGTAAAATGGGGACAGGGAACAATGAGCAGTTCTTC. Protein product: CASKMGTGNNEQFF.

The chain uses TRBV7-2 and TRBJ2-7; D is possibly TRBD2 (5 bases). CDR1 is SGHTA and CDR2 is FQGNSA in the germline V gene. The CDR3 consists of 13 residues. The ends were cut back, 4 bases at V and 5 bases at J, with 12 bases in the middle. CDR3 sequence reads: CASSSTGSHEQYF. The CDR3 DNA reads as TGTGCCAGCAGCTCCACGGGGAGCCACGAGCAGTACTTC.

CDR3 in amino acids: CASGAGRTSEYF. CDR3 DNA: TGTGCCAGCGGCGCGGGACGGACGAGTGAGTACTTC. V gene TRBV6-5 combines with J gene TRBJ2-7; a weak D match, TRBD2 (6 bases). The V gene lost 8 bases and the J gene lost 11 bases, with 19 bases spanning the gap. Germline values: CDR1 MNHEY, CDR2 SVGAGI. This CDR3 spans 12 amino acids.

The V and J genes are TRBV6-5 and TRBJ2-7; D ambiguous. The V end lost 5 bases, the J end lost 5 bases, and 13 bases lay between the germline ends. The CDR3 runs 13 residues. Germline CDR1 MNHEY, CDR2 SVGAGI. The CDR3 protein is CASSTDLADEQYF. CDR3 DNA sequence: TGTGCCAGCAGTACCGACTTAGCCGACGAGCAGTACTTC.

The chain recombines TRBV7-9 with TRBJ1-2; D gene ambiguous. V was trimmed by 4 bases and J by 4 bases, leaving 10 bases between them. Germline V gene sequence: CDR1 SEHNR, CDR2 FQNEAQ (reference sequence). CDR3 length equals 13 residues. The CDR3 spells CASSSSTVYGYTF. In DNA form, the CDR3 reads TGTGCCAGCAGCTCCTCAACGGTCTATGGCTACACCTTC. Drawing the rest from reference TRBV7-9 and TRBJ1-2, the complete variable domain is DTGVSQNPRHKITKRGQNVTFRCDPISEHNRLYWYRQTLGQGPEFLTYFQNEAQLEKSRLLSDRFSAERPKGSFSTLEIQRTEQGDSAMYLCASSSSTVYGYTFGSGTRLTVV.

V gene TRBV6-5 combines with J gene TRBJ2-1, with TRBD1 as a possible D gene (5 bases). The ends were cut back, 0 bases at V and 10 bases at J, with 10 bases in the middle. The CDR3 consists of 13 residues. Germline V gene sequence: CDR1 MNHEY, CDR2 SVGAGI. The CDR3 here is CASSYSPSGEQFF. Here the CDR3 DNA reads TGTGCCAGCAGTTACTCCCCATCAGGGGAGCAGTTCTTC.

V gene TRBV6-5 combines with J gene TRBJ2-1, with D perhaps matching TRBD2 (5 bases). The CDR3 has 15 residues. The V gene lost 2 bases and the J gene lost 3 bases, with 11 bases spanning the gap. Per germline, CDR1 MNHEY and CDR2 SVGAGI. In DNA form, the CDR3 reads TGTGCCAGCAGTTACATCCAGCGGAGCTACAATGAGCAGTTCTTC. This translates into CASSYIQRSYNEQFF.

This chain uses TRBV7-9 with TRBJ2-1; no clear D gene. From germline, CDR1 is SEHNR and CDR2 FQNEAQ (reference sequence). The CDR3 covers 15 residues. Trimming took off 3 bases at V and 0 bases at J, with 9 bases between the two ends. The CDR3 is CASSFSYSSYNEQFF. CDR3 bases: TGTGCCAGCAGCTTCAGCTACAGCTCCTACAATGAGCAGTTCTTC. Supplemented by reference TRBV7-9 and TRBJ2-1, the full variable domain reads DTGVSQNPRHKITKRGQNVTFRCDPISEHNRLYWYRQTLGQGPEFLTYFQNEAQLEKSRLLSDRFSAERPKGSFSTLEIQRTEQGDSAMYLCASSFSYSSYNEQFFGPGTRLTVL.

The DNA for the CDR3 is TGCGCCAGCAGCCTCCAAACCGGGACAGGGGGACGTTCACCCCTCCACTTT. Its translation is CASSLQTGTGGRSPLHF. The chain is built from TRBV4-1 and TRBJ1-6; 11 bases align to TRBD1. Germline CDR1 MGHRA, CDR2 YSYEKL. The J segment lost 9 bases and the V segment lost 4 bases, leaving 11 bases of the junction unmatched. This CDR3 is 17 amino acids long.

The chain joins TRBV28 to TRBJ2-7; D gene ambiguous. This CDR3 has 13 amino acids. CDR1 and CDR2 (germline): MDHEN, SYDVKM. The V and J ends lost 5 bases and 2 bases respectively, with 10 bases between them. The CDR3 sequence: CASSMAQTYEQYF. CDR3 in DNA: TGTGCCAGCAGTATGGCACAGACCTACGAGCAGTACTTC.

On this clone itself: In the same sample, other DNA sequences code for this CDR3. Written as DNA, the CDR3 is TGCGCCAGCAGCCCAGGGACAGTTAGCAATCAGCCCCAGCATTTT. It translates to CASSPGTVSNQPQHF. The V and J genes are TRBV5-1 and TRBJ1-5, with TRBD1 identical over 7 bases. The CDR3 contains 15 residues. The junction had 4 bases not matched to a gene; V was cut back by 4 bases and J by 0 bases. CDR1 SGHRS and CDR2 YFSETQ come from the germline V gene.

This sequence joins TRBV7-9 and TRBJ2-1; possibly TRBD2 for D (5 bases). The CDR3 length is 17 residues. V lost 1 base, J lost 7 bases, and 20 bases lay in between. The germline V gene has CDR1 SEHNR and CDR2 FQNEAQ (reference sequence). CDR3 protein: CASSLVWTEGPGNEQFF. The CDR3 nucleotides read TGTGCCAGCAGCTTAGTGTGGACGGAAGGGCCGGGAAATGAGCAGTTCTTC. Using reference TRBV7-9 and TRBJ2-1 for the parts outside the CDR3, the full variable domain is DTGVSQNPRHKITKRGQNVTFRCDPISEHNRLYWYRQTLGQGPEFLTYFQNEAQLEKSRLLSDRFSAERPKGSFSTLEIQRTEQGDSAMYLCASSLVWTEGPGNEQFFGPGTRLTVL.

The CDR3 protein is CASSKPGDSNYEQYF. CDR3 sequence (DNA): TGTGCCAGCAGCAAACCCGGGGACAGTAACTACGAGCAGTACTTC. The gene calls are TRBV21-1 and TRBJ2-7; TRBD1, the table's D call, lacks a check against the DNA. TRBV21-1 is an annotated pseudogene. This CDR3 has 15 residues.

The V and J genes are TRBV4-3 and TRBJ2-3, with D possibly being TRBD2 (6 bases). V was cut by 1 base and J by 1 base, with 6 bases left in between. CDR3 length: 14 amino acids. Germline CDR1 LGHNA, CDR2 YSLEER. CDR3 region: CASSQVAGTDTQYF. The CDR3 bases are TGCGCCAGCAGCCAAGTAGCGGGCACAGATACGCAGTATTTT.

This clone was counted only a few times. The V gene is TRBV30, the J gene TRBJ2-7, with 7 bases matching TRBD2. Germline V gene sequence: CDR1 GTSNPN, CDR2 SVGIG (reference sequence). Trimming removed 0 bases from V and 6 bases from J; junction bases left unmatched: 11. The CDR3 totals 15 residues. CDR3 coding DNA: TGTGCCTGGAGTGTAGGGGCGGGAGCGAGCCGCGAGCAGTACTTC. It encodes CAWSVGAGASREQYF.